This TCR beta chain is from a study of PD-1 and CTLA-4 blockade in melanoma. TCRdb keeps only in-frame clones here, not all; method: immunoSEQ multiplex PCR. The sample includes around 16,000 clones, roughly 70% of them seen just once. There are 15 residues in the CDR3. CDR1 SGHVS and CDR2 FNYEAQ come from the germline V gene. Trimming took off 0 bases at V and 0 bases at J, with 8 bases between the two ends. The receptor was derived from a human donor with melanoma. The chain joins TRBV7-6 to TRBJ1-1; D uncertain. Specimen: CD8+ T cells from peripheral blood, collected from a patient given anti-PD-1 treatment. CDR3 DNA: TGTGCCAGCAGCTTAGCGCATACAGTGAACACTGAAGCTTTCTTT. Protein product: CASSLAHTVNTEAFF.